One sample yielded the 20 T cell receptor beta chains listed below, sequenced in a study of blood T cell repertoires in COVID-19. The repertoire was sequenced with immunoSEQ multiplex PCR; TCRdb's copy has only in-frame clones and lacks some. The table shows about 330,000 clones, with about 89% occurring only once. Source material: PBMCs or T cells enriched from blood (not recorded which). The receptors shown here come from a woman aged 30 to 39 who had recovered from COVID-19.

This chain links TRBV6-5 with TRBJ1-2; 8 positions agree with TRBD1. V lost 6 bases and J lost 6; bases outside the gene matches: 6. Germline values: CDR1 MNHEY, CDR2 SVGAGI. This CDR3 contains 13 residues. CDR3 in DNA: TGTGCCAGCAGAGCGGACAGGGAGGATGGCTACACCTTC. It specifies CASRADREDGYTF.

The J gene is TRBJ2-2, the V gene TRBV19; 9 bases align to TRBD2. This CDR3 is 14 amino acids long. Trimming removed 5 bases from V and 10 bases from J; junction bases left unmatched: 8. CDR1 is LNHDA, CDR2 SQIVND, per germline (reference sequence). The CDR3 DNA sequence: TGTGCCAGTAGTTTGGGTAGCGGGGGTACGGAGCTGTTTTTT. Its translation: CASSLGSGGTELFF.

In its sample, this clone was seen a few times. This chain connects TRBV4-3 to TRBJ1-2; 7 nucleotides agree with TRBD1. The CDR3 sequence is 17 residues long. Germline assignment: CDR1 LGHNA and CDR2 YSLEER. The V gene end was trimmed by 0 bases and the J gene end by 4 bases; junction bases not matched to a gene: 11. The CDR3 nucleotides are TGCGCCAGCAGCCAAGATCTCACTGCTGCAGGGGGCTATGGCTACACCTTC. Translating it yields CASSQDLTAAGGYGYTF.

In nucleotides, the CDR3 is TGTGCCAGCGGATTTAACTACGCGGATCAGCCCCAGCATTTT. It specifies CASGFNYADQPQHF. The J gene is TRBJ1-5, the V gene TRBV2; D ambiguous. Trimming left V 8 bases short and J 5 bases short, with 16 bases between. The CDR3 is made up of 14 amino acids. The germline gives CDR1 SNHLY, CDR2 FYNNEI.

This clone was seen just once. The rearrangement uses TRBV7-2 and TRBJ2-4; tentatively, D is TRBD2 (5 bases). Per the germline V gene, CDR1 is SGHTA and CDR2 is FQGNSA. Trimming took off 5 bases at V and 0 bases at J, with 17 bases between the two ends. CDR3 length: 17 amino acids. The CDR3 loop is CASSLWTLEVAKNIQYF. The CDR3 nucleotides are TGTGCCAGCAGCCTCTGGACCCTGGAGGTAGCCAAAAACATTCAGTACTTC.

CDR3 region: CASSSRLEQYF. CDR3 DNA sequence: TGTGCCAGCAGCAGTCGCTTGGAGCAGTACTTC. The gene calls are TRBV12-3 or TRBV12-4 and TRBJ2-7, with D unresolved. V lost 6 bases to trimming and J lost 7 bases, with 10 bases between them. This CDR3 has 11 amino acids.

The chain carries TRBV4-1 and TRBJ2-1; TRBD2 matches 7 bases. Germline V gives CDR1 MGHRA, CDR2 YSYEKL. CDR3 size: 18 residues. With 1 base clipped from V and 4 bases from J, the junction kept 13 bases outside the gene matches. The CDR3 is CASSQVAQKGGGYNEQFF. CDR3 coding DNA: TGCGCCAGCAGCCAAGTTGCTCAAAAGGGCGGGGGATACAATGAGCAGTTCTTC.

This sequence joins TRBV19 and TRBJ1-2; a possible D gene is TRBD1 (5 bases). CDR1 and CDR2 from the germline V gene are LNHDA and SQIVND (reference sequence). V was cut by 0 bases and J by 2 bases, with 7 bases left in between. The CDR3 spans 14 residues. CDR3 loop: CASSIDQGNYGYTF. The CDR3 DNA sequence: TGTGCCAGTAGTATAGATCAGGGAAACTATGGCTACACCTTC.

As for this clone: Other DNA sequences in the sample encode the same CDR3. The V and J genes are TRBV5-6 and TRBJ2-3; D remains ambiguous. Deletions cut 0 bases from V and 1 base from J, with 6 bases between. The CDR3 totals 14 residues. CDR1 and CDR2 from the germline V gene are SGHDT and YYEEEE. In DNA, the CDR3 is TGTGCCAGCAGCTTGGGAGGAGGCACAGATACGCAGTATTTT. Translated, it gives CASSLGGGTDTQYF.

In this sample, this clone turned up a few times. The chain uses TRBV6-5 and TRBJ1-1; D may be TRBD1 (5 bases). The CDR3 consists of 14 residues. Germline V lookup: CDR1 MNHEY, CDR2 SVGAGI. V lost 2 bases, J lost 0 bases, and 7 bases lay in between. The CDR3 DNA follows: TGTGCCAGCAGTTACGGGGCCATGAACACTGAAGCTTTCTTT. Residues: CASSYGAMNTEAFF.

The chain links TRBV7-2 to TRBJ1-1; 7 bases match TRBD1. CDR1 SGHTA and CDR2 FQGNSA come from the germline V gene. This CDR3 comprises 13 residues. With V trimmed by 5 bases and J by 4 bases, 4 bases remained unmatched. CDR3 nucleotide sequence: TGTGCCAGCAGCCCACAGGGGCGCACTGAAGCTTTCTTT. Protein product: CASSPQGRTEAFF. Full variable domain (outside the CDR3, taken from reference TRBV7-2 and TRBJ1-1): GAGVSQSPSNKVTEKGKDVELRCDPISGHTALYWYRQSLGQGLEFLIYFQGNSAPDKSGLPSDRFSAERTGGSVSTLTIQRTQQEDSAVYLCASSPQGRTEAFFGQGTRLTVV.

The CDR3 loop reads CASSQEISGGAADTQYF. The DNA of the CDR3 is TGTGCCAGCAGCCAAGAAATTAGCGGGGGGGCCGCAGATACGCAGTATTTT. The chain combines TRBV4-2 with TRBJ2-3, with 11 bases that match TRBD2. V lost 0 bases, J lost 4 bases, and 6 bases stayed unmatched. Germline CDR1 and CDR2: LGHNA and YNFKEQ. The CDR3 contains 17 residues.

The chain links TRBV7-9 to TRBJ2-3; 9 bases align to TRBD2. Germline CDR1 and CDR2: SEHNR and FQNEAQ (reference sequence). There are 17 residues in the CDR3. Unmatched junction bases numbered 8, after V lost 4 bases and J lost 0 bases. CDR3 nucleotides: TGTGCCAGCAGCTCCCCTGAGGCGGGGGGGAGCACAGATACGCAGTATTTT. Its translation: CASSSPEAGGSTDTQYF.

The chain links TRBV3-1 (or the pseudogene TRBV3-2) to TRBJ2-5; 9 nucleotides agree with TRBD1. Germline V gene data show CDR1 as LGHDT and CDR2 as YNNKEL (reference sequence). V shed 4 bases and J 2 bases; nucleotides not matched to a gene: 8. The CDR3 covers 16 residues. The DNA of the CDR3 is TGTGCCAGCAGCCCATTGGGACAGGGACTTCAAGAGACCCAGTACTTC. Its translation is CASSPLGQGLQETQYF.

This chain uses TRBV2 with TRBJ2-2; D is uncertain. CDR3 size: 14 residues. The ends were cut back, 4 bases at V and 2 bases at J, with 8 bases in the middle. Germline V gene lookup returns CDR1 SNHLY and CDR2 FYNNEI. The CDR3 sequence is CASSAVTNTGELFF. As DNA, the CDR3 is TGTGCCAGCAGTGCTGTCACAAACACCGGGGAGCTGTTTTTT.

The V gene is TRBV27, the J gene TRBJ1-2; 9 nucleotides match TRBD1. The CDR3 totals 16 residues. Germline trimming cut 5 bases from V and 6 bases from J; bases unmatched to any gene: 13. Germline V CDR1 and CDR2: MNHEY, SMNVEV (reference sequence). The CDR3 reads CASSHNRPTGGDGYTF. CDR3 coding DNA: TGTGCCAGCAGTCACAACCGCCCGACAGGGGGAGATGGCTACACCTTC.

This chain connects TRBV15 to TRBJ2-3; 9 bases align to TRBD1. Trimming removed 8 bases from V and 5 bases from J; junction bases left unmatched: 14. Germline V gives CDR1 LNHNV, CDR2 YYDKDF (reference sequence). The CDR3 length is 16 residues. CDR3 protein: CATSLYPGQGKDTQYF. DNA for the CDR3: TGTGCCACCTCATTGTACCCGGGACAGGGAAAAGATACGCAGTATTTT. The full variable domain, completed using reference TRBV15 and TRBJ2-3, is DAMVIQNPRYQVTQFGKPVTLSCSQTLNHNVMYWYQQKSSQAPKLLFHYYDKDFNNEADTPDNFQSRRPNTSFCFLDIRSPGLGDTAMYLCATSLYPGQGKDTQYFGPGTRLTVL.

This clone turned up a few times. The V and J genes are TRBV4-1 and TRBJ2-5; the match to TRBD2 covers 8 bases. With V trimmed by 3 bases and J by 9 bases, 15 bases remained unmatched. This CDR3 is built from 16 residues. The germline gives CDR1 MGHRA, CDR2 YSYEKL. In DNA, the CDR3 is TGCGCCAGCAGCCAGGATCTGAGCGGGGGCCGCACGGCCCAGTACTTC. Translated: CASSQDLSGGRTAQYF.

The CDR3 nucleotides read TGTGCCAGCAGCCCCTCCGGGGAGGGAACCGGGGAGCTGTTTTTT. Residues: CASSPSGEGTGELFF. The chain employs TRBV27 and TRBJ2-2; TRBD2 matches at 7 bases. CDR1 is MNHEY, CDR2 SMNVEV, per germline (reference sequence). Trimming took 6 bases from V and 5 from J; bases not matched to a gene: 9. The CDR3 consists of 15 residues.

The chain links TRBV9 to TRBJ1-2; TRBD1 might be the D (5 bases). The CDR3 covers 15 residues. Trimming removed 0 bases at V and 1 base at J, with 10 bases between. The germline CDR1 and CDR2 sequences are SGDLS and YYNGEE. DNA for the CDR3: TGTGCCAGCAGCGTAGCCGACAGCTTTAACTATGGCTACACCTTC. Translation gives CASSVADSFNYGYTF.